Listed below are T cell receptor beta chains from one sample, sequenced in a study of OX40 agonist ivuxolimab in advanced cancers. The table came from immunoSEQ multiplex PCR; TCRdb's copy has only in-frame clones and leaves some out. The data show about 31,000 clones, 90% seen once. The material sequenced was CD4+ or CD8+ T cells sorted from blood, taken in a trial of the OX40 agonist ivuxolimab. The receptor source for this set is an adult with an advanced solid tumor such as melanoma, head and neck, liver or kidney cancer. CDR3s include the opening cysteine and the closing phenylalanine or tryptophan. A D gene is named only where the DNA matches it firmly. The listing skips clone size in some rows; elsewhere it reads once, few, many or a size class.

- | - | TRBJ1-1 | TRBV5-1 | TGCGCCAGCAGCTCCAGCGGGACGAGTCGGACTGAAGCTTTCTTT | CASSSSGTSRTEAFF
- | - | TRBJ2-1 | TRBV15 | TGTGCCACCAGCAGGGACCCAGGGTGGGACAATGAGCAGTTCTTC | CATSRDPGWDNEQFF
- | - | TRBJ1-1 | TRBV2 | TGTGCCAGCAGTGAAGGGCCGAACACTGAAGCTTTCTTT | CASSEGPNTEAFF
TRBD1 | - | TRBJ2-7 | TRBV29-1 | TGCAGCGTAGGACAGGGGGCCGAGCAGTACTTC | CSVGQGAEQYF
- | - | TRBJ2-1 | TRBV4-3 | TGCGCCAGCAGCCAAGTTCCCCTCTTAAAGGTGGGACCGCACAATGAGCAGTTCTTC | CASSQVPLLKVGPHNEQFF
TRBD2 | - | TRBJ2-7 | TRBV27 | TGTGCCAGCAGTATGGGGGGGTACGAGCAGTACTTC | CASSMGGYEQYF
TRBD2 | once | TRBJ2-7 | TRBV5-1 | TGCGCCAGCAGCTTACCACTGAGCGGGGCCGAGCAGTACTTC | CASSLPLSGAEQYF
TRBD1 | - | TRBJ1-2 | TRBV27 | TGTGCCAGCAGTCCAGGACAGGGGAATGGCTACACCTTC | CASSPGQGNGYTF
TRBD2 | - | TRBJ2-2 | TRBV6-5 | TGTGGTACTAGCGAAGGGAACACCGGGGAGCTGTTTTTT | CGTSEGNTGELFF
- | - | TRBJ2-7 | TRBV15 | TGTGCCACCAGCAGAGATCTTGTCGGGACACCCTCCTACGAGCAGTACTTC | CATSRDLVGTPSYEQYF
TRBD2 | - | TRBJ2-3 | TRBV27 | TGTGCCAGCAGTTTAGGGGCGGGGGGCACAGATACGCAGTATTTT | CASSLGAGGTDTQYF
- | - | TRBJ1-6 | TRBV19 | TGTGCCAGTACGATGGGGACTGCGGGGTTTTCACCCCTCCACTTT | CASTMGTAGFSPLHF
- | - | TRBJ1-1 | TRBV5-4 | TGTGCCAGCAGCTTGGCAGGGACGGACACTGAAGCTTTCTTT | CASSLAGTDTEAFF
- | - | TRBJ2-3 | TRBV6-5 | TGTGCCAGCAGTTACAACGCCCTAGGGGCAGATACGCAGTATTTT | CASSYNALGADTQYF
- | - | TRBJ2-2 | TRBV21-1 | TGTGCCAGCAGCAAAGGAAGGGTAGCGGGAGGGCCGTGGACCGGGGAGCTGTTTTTT | CASSKGRVAGGPWTGELFF
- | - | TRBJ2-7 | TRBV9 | TGTGCCAGCAGCGCGACTCCTGGGGACGAGCAGTACTTC | CASSATPGDEQYF
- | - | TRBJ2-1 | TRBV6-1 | TGTGCCAGCCGATCGTTGGAAGACTCCTACAATGAGCAGTTCTTC | CASRSLEDSYNEQFF
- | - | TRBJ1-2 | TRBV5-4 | TGTGCCAGCACCTTTTTAGGGGTCTACACCTTC | CASTFLGVYTF
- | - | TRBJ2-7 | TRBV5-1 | TGCGCCAGCCAGGGGTCAGGGCGTCCCAGGGACGAGCAGTACTTC | CASQGSGRPRDEQYF
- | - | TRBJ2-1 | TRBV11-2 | TGTGCCAGCAGCTACAGCACCAATGAGCAGTTCTTC | CASSYSTNEQFF
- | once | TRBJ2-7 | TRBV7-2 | TGTGCCAGCAGCCCGTGGGCGGGATCATGGGAGCAGTACTTC | CASSPWAGSWEQYF
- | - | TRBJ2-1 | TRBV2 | TGTGCCACCCTAGGGGGATCTGCCTACAATGAGCAGTTCTTC | CATLGGSAYNEQFF
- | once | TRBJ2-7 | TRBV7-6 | TGTGCCAGCAGCTTAGAGGCAGGGGGGAGAGAGCAGTACTTC | CASSLEAGGREQYF
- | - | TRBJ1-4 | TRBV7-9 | TGTGCCAGCAGCTCTAGTTCTGCGACAGCTCCTCTATTTGAAAAACTGTTTTTT | CASSSSSATAPLFEKLFF
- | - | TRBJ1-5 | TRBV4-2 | TGTGCCAGCAGCTTGTTGATTGCGGCAGGGGGCAATCAGCCCCAGCATTTT | CASSLLIAAGGNQPQHF